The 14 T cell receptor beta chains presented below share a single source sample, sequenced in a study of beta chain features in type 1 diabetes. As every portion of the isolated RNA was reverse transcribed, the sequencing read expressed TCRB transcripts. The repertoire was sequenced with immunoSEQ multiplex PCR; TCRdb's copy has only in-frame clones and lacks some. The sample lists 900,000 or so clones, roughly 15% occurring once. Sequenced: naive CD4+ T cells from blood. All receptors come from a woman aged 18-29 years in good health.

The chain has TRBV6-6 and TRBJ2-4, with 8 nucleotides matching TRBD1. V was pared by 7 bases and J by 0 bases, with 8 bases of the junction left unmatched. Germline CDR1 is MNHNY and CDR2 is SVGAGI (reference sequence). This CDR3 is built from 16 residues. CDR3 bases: TGTGCCAGCACTCAAGGACAGGGACTAGCCAAAAACATTCAGTACTTC. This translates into CASTQGQGLAKNIQYF.

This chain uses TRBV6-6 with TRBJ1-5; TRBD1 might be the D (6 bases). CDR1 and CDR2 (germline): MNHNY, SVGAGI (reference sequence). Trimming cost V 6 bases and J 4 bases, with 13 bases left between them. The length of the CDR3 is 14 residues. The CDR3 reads CASRSQGRNQPQHF. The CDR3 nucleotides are TGTGCCAGCAGGTCACAGGGTCGGAATCAGCCCCAGCATTTT.

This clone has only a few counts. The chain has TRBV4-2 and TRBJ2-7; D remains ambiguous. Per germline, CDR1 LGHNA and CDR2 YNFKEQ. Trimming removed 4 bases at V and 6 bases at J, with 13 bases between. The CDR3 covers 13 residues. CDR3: CASSPAIQLEQYF. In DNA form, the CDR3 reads TGTGCCAGCAGCCCCGCGATTCAACTCGAGCAGTACTTC.

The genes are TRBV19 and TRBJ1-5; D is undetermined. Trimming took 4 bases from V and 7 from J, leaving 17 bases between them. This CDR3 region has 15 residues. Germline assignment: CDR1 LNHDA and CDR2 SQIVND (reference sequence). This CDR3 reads CASSTGPFSGQPQHF. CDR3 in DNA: TGTGCCAGTAGTACCGGACCCTTTTCCGGGCAGCCCCAGCATTTT.

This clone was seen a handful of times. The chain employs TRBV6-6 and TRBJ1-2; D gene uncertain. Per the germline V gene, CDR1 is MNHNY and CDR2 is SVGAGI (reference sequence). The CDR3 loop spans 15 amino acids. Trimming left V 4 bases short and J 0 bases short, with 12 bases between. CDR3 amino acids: CASSWGRTSNYGYTF. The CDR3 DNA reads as TGTGCCAGCAGTTGGGGTAGGACGTCTAACTATGGCTACACCTTC.

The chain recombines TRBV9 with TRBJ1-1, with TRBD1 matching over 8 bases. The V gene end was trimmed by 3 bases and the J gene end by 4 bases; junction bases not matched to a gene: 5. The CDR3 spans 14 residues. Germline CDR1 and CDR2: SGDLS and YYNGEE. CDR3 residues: CASSGGQAVTEAFF. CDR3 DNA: TGTGCCAGCAGCGGGGGACAGGCAGTCACTGAAGCTTTCTTT.

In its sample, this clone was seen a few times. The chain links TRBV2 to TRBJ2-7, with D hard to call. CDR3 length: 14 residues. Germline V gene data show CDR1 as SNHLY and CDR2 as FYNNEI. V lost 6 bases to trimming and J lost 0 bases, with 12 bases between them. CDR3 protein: CASRRGLSSYEQYF. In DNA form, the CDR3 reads TGTGCCAGCAGACGTGGATTAAGCTCCTACGAGCAGTACTTC.

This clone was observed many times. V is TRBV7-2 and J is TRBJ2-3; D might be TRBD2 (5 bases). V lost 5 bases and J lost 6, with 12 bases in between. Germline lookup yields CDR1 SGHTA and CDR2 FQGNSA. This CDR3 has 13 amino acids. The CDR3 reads CASSLSRRDTQYF. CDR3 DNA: TGTGCCAGCAGCCTATCCCGGAGGGATACGCAGTATTTT.

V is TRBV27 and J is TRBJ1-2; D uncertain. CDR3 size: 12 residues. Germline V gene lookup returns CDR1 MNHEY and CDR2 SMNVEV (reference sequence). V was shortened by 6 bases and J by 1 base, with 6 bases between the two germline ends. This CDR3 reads CASSAGNYGYTF. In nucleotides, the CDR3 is TGTGCCAGCAGCGCGGGTAACTATGGCTACACCTTC.

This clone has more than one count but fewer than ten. CDR3 sequence: CASSFFGQRSYNEQFF. CDR3 nucleotides: TGTGCCAGCAGCTTTTTCGGACAGCGCTCCTACAATGAGCAGTTCTTC. V and J are TRBV7-9 and TRBJ2-1; possible D gene TRBD1, 6 bases. This CDR3 contains 16 residues. Trimming removed 3 bases from V and 0 bases from J, with 12 bases in between. Germline V gives CDR1 SEHNR, CDR2 FQNEAQ (reference sequence).

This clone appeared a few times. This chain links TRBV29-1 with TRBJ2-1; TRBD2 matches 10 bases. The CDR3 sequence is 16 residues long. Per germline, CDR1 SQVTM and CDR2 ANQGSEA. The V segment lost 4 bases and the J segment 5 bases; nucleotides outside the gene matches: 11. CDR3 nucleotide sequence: TGCAGCGTTGTCCGATCCCCACTAGCGGGAAACAATGAGCAGTTCTTC. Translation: CSVVRSPLAGNNEQFF.

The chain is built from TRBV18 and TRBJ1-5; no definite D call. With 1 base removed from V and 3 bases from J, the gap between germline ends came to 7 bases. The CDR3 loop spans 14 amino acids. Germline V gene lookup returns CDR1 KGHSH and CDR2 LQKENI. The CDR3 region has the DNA TGTGCCAGCTCACCACAGGGCAACAATCAGCCCCAGCATTTT. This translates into CASSPQGNNQPQHF.

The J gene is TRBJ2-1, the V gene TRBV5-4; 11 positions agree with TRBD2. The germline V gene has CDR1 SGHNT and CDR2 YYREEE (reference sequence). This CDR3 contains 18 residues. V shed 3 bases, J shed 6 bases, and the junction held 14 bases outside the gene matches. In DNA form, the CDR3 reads TGTGCCAGCAGCTCTACAAGGCATAGCGGGAGGGCCCTCAATGAGCAGTTCTTC. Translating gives CASSSTRHSGRALNEQFF.

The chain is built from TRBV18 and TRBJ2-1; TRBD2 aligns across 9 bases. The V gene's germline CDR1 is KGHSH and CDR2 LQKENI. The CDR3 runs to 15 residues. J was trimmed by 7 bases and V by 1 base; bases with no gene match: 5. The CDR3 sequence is CASSPQPSGTNEQFF. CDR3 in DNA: TGTGCCAGCTCACCACAACCTAGCGGGACTAATGAGCAGTTCTTC.